This TCR beta chain was recorded in a study of T cell changes during pregnancy in multiple sclerosis. Repertoires were generated with immunoSEQ multiplex PCR, while TCRdb's copy carries only in-frame clones and drops some. The repertoire consists of 10,000 or so clones, with 83% occurring once and the leading ten covering around a sixth. V was trimmed by 1 base and J by 8 bases, leaving 13 bases between them. CDR3 length: 14 amino acids. In germline, CDR1 is SGDLS, CDR2 YYNGEE. The rearrangement links TRBV9 to TRBJ2-1; tentative D call: TRBD2 (5 bases). The sequencing used CD8+ T cells from peripheral blood mononuclear cells, collected in the third trimester of pregnancy. The receptor was isolated from a female donor in good health, enrolled as a control in a pregnancy study. The CDR3 DNA reads as TGTGCCAGCAGCGTACGCAGGACTCAGGATGAGCAGTTCTTC. Residues: CASSVRRTQDEQFF.